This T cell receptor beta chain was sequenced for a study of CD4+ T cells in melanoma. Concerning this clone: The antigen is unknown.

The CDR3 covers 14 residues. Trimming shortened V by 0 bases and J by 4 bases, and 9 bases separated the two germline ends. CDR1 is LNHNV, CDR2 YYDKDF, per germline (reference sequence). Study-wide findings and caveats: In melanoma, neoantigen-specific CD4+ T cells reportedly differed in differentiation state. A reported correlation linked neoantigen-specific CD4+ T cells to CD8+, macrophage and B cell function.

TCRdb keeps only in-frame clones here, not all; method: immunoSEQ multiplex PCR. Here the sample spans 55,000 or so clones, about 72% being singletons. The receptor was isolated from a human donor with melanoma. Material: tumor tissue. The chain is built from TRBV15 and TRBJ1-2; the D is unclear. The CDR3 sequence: CATSRDRRLYGYTF. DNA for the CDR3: TGTGCCACCAGCAGAGATAGACGGCTCTATGGCTACACCTTC.